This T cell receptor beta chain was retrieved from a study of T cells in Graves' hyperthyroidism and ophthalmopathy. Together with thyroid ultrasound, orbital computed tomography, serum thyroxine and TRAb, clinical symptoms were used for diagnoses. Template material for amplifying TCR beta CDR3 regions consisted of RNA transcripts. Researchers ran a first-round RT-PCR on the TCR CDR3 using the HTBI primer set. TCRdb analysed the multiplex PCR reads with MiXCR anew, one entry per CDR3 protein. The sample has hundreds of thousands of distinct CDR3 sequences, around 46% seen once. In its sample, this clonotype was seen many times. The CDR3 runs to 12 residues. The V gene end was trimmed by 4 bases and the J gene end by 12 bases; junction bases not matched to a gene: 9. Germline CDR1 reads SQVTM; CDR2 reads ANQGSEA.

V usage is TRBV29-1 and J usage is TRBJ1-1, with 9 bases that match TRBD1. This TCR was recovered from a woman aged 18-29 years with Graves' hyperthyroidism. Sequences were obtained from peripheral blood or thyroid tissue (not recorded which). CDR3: CSVVPGTGTTFF. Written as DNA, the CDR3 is TGCAGCGTTGTGCCCGGGACAGGGACAACTTTCTTT.